The 18 T cell receptor beta chains given below trace back to one sample, sequenced in a study of cytomegalovirus exposure and HLA in healthy donors. The PCR ran on 60 Vbeta and 13 Jbeta primers. Method: immunoSEQ multiplex PCR; TCRdb's copy keeps in-frame clones and lacks some. The sample includes about 250,000 clones, 78% seen only once; the top ten take approximately 0.47%. Sequencing used PBMCs. The source is a boy between 10 and 17 years old in good health and CMV-seronegative.

The table lists this clone with a few counts. This chain links TRBV10-2 with TRBJ2-5; 14 bases are a match to TRBD2. Germline V gene sequence: CDR1 WSHSY, CDR2 SAAADI. This CDR3 comprises 17 residues. Trimming took 6 bases from V and 7 from J; bases not matched to a gene: 13. The CDR3 nucleotides read TGCGCCAGCAGGGCCCCAATGACTAGCGGGAGGGCGACGACCCAGTACTTC. As protein: CASRAPMTSGRATTQYF.

The chain recombines TRBV6-1 with TRBJ1-1, with 7 bases that match TRBD1. After removal of 6 bases from V and 1 base from J, the junction contained 5 bases not matched to a gene. Germline V gene data show CDR1 as MNHNS and CDR2 as SASEGT. This CDR3 has 14 amino acids. As DNA, the CDR3 is TGTGCCAGCAGGGCGGGACAGCGGAACACTGAAGCTTTCTTT. Amino acid sequence: CASRAGQRNTEAFF.

The chain joins TRBV7-2 to TRBJ2-1; TRBD2 matches at 16 bases. V lost 5 bases and J lost 12; bases outside the gene matches: 7. The CDR3 totals 15 residues. The germline CDR1 and CDR2 sequences are SGHTA and FQGNSA. CDR3 nucleotides: TGTGCCAGCAGCGCAGGGACTAGCGGGGGGGCCGGGCAGTTCTTC. This gives the protein CASSAGTSGGAGQFF.

This chain links TRBV5-6 with TRBJ1-2; D is unclear. The V gene's germline CDR1 is SGHDT and CDR2 YYEEEE. V was shortened by 2 bases and J by 0 bases, with 11 bases between the two germline ends. The CDR3 length is 15 residues. The CDR3 DNA reads as TGTGCCAGCAGCTTCCCGGGGTTATCTAACTATGGCTACACCTTC. Protein product: CASSFPGLSNYGYTF.

This rearrangement joins TRBV13 to TRBJ2-1; tentative D call: TRBD2 (6 bases). Trimming stripped 5 bases from V and 0 bases from J, with 8 bases between. Germline values: CDR1 PRHDT, CDR2 FYEKMQ (reference sequence). The length of the CDR3 is 14 residues. CDR3 amino acids: CASSPGLSYNEQFF. As DNA, the CDR3 is TGTGCCAGCAGCCCGGGACTCTCCTACAATGAGCAGTTCTTC.

The CDR3 sequence is CASSLSIAPQAFF. CDR3 sequence (DNA): TGTGCCAGCAGCTTATCAATAGCACCTCAAGCTTTCTTT. This chain uses TRBV7-9 with TRBJ1-1; D unresolved. Trimming cost V 2 bases and J 9 bases, with 13 bases left between them. The germline V gene has CDR1 SEHNR and CDR2 FQNEAQ (reference sequence). The CDR3 length is 13 residues. The full variable domain, its missing parts supplied by reference TRBV7-9 and TRBJ1-1, is DTGVSQNPRHKITKRGQNVTFRCDPISEHNRLYWYRQTLGQGPEFLTYFQNEAQLEKSRLLSDRFSAERPKGSFSTLEIQRTEQGDSAMYLCASSLSIAPQAFFGQGTRLTVV.

The chain employs TRBV7-9 and TRBJ1-1; 7 nucleotides match TRBD1. This CDR3 is built from 15 residues. CDR1 is SEHNR, CDR2 FQNEAQ, per germline (reference sequence). V lost 4 bases and J lost 1; bases outside the gene matches: 6. The CDR3 bases are TGTGCCAGCAGCTCCACCGGGACAGCGAACACTGAAGCTTTCTTT. It codes for CASSSTGTANTEAFF.

The J gene is TRBJ2-3, the V gene TRBV6-5, with 13 bases matching TRBD2. The CDR3 has 15 amino acids. The V and J ends lost 5 bases and 3 bases, in that order; junction bases with no gene match: 2. Germline assignment: CDR1 MNHEY and CDR2 SVGAGI. CDR3 bases: TGTGCCAGCAGTGTGACTAGCGGGAGGACAGATACGCAGTATTTT. Translating it yields CASSVTSGRTDTQYF.

This clone was counted only a few times. The genes are TRBV5-4 and TRBJ1-2; 9 bases are a match to TRBD1. CDR1 is SGHNT and CDR2 is YYREEE in the germline V gene (reference sequence). V lost 4 bases, J lost 2 bases, and 6 bases stayed unmatched. CDR3 size: 15 residues. The CDR3 spells CASSPRQGVNYGYTF. As DNA, the CDR3 is TGTGCCAGCAGCCCCAGACAGGGGGTGAACTATGGCTACACCTTC.

The rearrangement joins TRBV11-3 to TRBJ2-7; 11 bases agree with TRBD2. The CDR3 extends over 15 amino acids. V dropped 4 bases and J dropped 4; count of bases not matched to a gene: 6. CDR1 and CDR2 from the germline V gene are SGHNT and YENEEA. The CDR3 spells CASSSRTSGSYEQYF. CDR3 sequence (DNA): TGTGCCAGCAGCTCACGGACTAGCGGGTCATACGAGCAGTACTTC.

The rearrangement joins TRBV28 to TRBJ1-2; 7 bases match TRBD1. V lost 7 bases and J lost 4; bases outside the gene matches: 6. The CDR3 contains 13 residues. CDR1 is MDHEN, CDR2 SYDVKM, per germline. CDR3 DNA sequence: TGTGCCAGCAACAGGGGCAGCGTCTATGGCTACACCTTC. It specifies CASNRGSVYGYTF.

The chain combines TRBV5-1 with TRBJ1-3; D is unresolved. Germline values: CDR1 SGHRS, CDR2 YFSETQ. This CDR3 is built from 15 residues. V lost 6 bases and J 0 bases, leaving 13 bases between the germline ends. CDR3 residues: CASTDFQVSGNTIYF. The CDR3 DNA is TGCGCCAGCACCGATTTCCAGGTCTCTGGAAACACCATATATTTT.

The chain uses TRBV5-6 and TRBJ2-7; a weak D match, TRBD2 (5 bases). Germline CDR1 and CDR2: SGHDT and YYEEEE. The V gene lost 5 bases and the J gene lost 3 bases, with 12 bases spanning the gap. CDR3 length equals 13 residues. Here the CDR3 DNA reads TGTGCCAGCAGTCGTGGACGGGACTACGAGCAGTACTTC. It is translated as CASSRGRDYEQYF.

This chain joins TRBV5-1 and TRBJ2-1; 9 bases fit TRBD2. The CDR3 has 14 residues. V shed 0 bases and J 5 bases; nucleotides not matched to a gene: 0. Germline lookup yields CDR1 SGHRS and CDR2 YFSETQ. The CDR3 region has the DNA TGCGCCAGCAGCTTGGGACTAGCGGACAATGAGCAGTTCTTC. This gives the protein CASSLGLADNEQFF.

This clone was counted between two and nine times. The chain joins TRBV6-1 to TRBJ1-2; D may be TRBD1 (6 bases). Between the trimmed V and J ends, which lost 1 base and 9 bases, there was a span of 18 bases. The CDR3 is made up of 15 amino acids. CDR1 and CDR2 (germline): MNHNS, SASEGT. The CDR3 nucleotides read TGTGCCAGCAGTGAAGAGGGACACGAAGCCTACCGCTACACCTTC. Translated, it gives CASSEEGHEAYRYTF.

To note about this clone: An end of the junction does not agree with germline; a read error may underlie this. The CDR3 protein is CASSESNRRMIF. Written as DNA, the CDR3 is TGCGCCAGCAGTGAGTCGAATAGGAGGATGATCTTC. The chain recombines TRBV10-1 with TRBJ2-1, with D possibly being TRBD2 (5 bases). Germline values: CDR1 WNHNN, CDR2 SYGVQD (reference sequence). The CDR3 length is 12 residues.

On this clone itself: Relative to the germline gene, one junction end is altered; a read error may explain this. V gene TRBV30 combines with J gene TRBJ1-2, with no clear D. Germline V gives CDR1 GTSNPN, CDR2 SVGIG (reference sequence). The CDR3 is made up of 12 amino acids. The CDR3, as DNA: TGTGCCTGGAGCCACCCCGGTGGGAGTTCGGCCTTC. It encodes CAWSHPGGSSAF.

The chain has TRBV6-5 and TRBJ2-3; the D gene is possibly TRBD2 (5 bases). The CDR3 is 13 amino acids. With 0 bases removed from V and 8 bases from J, the gap between germline ends came to 9 bases. Germline V gene lookup returns CDR1 MNHEY and CDR2 SVGAGI. This CDR3 reads CASSYSSGGTQYF. The CDR3, as DNA: TGTGCCAGCAGTTACTCGAGTGGAGGTACGCAGTATTTT.